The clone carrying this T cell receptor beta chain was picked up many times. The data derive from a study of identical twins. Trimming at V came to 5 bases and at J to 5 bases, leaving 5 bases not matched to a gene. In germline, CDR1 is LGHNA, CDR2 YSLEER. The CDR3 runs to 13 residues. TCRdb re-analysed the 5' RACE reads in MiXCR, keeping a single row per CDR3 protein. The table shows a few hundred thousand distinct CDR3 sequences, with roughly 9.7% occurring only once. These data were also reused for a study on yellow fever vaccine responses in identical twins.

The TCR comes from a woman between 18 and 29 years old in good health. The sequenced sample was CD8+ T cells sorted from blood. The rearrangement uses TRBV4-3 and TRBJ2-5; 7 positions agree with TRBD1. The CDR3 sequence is CASSYTGVETQYF. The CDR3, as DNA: TGCGCCAGCAGCTACACAGGGGTGGAGACCCAGTACTTC.